The entry that follows covers one T cell receptor (beta chain) sequence. Its antigen is unidentified. The data were obtained in a study of CD8 T cells in ankylosing spondylitis. The V and J ends lost 2 bases and 6 bases respectively, with 13 bases between them. Germline-derived CDR1 and CDR2 are MNHEY and SVGAGI. The CDR3 has 15 amino acids. Points from the study as a whole: Seemingly distinctive of ankylosing spondylitis blood was a TCR beta motif formed by eight highly homologous variants. From matched ankylosing spondylitis synovial fluid, disease-linked clones were reportedly recovered at significantly enriched levels. The authors found the disease-linked clones to be CD8+ and relatively rare in peripheral blood.

A quantitative 5'-RACE method, one with molecular barcodes, was used to make TCR beta libraries. TCRdb independently ran MiXCR on the 5' RACE reads; one entry per CDR3 protein. The sample has 250,000 to 300,000 distinct CDR3 sequences, over 15% seen once. The genes are TRBV6-5 and TRBJ2-2; D call uncertain. The source of this sequence is a male donor with ankylosing spondylitis or in good health (not recorded which). The sequenced sample consisted of blood, either unsorted or a sorted T cell fraction (not recorded which). The CDR3 here is CASSYVANAPGELFF. The DNA for the CDR3 is TGTGCCAGCAGTTACGTGGCAAATGCCCCCGGGGAGCTGTTTTTT.